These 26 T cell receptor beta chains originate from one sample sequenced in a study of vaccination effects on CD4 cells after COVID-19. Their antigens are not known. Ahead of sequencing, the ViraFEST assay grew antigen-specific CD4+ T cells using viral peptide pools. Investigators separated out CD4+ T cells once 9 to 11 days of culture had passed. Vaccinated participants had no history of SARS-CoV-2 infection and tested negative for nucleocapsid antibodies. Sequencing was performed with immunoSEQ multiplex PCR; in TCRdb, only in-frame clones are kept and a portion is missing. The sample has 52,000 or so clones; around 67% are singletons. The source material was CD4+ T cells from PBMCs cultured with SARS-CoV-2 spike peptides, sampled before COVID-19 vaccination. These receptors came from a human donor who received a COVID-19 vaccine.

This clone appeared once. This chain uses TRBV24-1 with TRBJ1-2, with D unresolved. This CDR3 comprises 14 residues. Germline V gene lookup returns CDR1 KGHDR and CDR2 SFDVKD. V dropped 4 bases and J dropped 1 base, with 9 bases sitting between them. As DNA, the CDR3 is TGTGCCACCAGTGACCCCCGCGGTAACTATGGCTACACCTTC. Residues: CATSDPRGNYGYTF.

In nucleotides, the CDR3 is TGTGCCATCAGTGAGTCAGGGAGGTACACTGAAGCTTTCTTT. This codes for CAISESGRYTEAFF. V usage is TRBV10-3 and J usage is TRBJ1-1; D gene unclear. There are 14 residues in the CDR3. V gave up 0 bases and J gave up 3 bases, with 8 bases separating them. CDR1 and CDR2 (germline): ENHRY, SYGVKD.

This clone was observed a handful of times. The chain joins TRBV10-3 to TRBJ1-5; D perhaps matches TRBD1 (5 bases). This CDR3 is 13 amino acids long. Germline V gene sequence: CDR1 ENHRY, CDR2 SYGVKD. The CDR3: CGAGGASNQPQHF. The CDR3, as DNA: TGTGGGGCCGGAGGGGCCAGCAATCAGCCCCAGCATTTT.

The CDR3 bases are TGTGCCATCAGTGAGCCCGGAGGGGCGGGGGAGCAGTTCTTC. Its protein is CAISEPGGAGEQFF. This sequence joins TRBV10-3 and TRBJ2-1, with D tentatively TRBD2 (6 bases). The CDR3 runs to 14 residues. The germline V gene has CDR1 ENHRY and CDR2 SYGVKD. Trimming pared 2 bases from V and 10 bases from J, leaving 15 bases between.

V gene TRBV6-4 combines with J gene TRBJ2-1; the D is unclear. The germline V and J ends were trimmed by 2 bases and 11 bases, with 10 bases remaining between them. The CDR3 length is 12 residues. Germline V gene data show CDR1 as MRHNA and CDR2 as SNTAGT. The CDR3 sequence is CASSDGRAQQFF. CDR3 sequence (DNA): TGTGCCAGCAGTGACGGGCGCGCACAGCAGTTCTTC.

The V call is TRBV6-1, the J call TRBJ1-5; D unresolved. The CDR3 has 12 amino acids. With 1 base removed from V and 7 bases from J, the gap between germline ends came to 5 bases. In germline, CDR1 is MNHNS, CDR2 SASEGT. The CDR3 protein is CASSEVGQPQHF. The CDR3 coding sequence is TGTGCCAGCAGTGAAGTTGGACAGCCCCAGCATTTT.

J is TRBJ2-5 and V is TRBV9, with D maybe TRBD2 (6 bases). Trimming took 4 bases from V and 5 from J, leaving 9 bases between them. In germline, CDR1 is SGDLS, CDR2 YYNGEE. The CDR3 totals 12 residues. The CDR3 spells CASSPREETQYF. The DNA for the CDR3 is TGTGCCAGCAGCCCCCGGGAGGAGACCCAGTACTTC.

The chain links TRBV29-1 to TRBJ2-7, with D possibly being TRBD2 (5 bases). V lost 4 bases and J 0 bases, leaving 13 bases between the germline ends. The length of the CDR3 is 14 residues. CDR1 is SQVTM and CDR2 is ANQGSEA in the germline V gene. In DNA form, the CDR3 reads TGCAGCGTTGGGTTTGCGGGTACCTCCTACGAGCAGTACTTC. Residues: CSVGFAGTSYEQYF.

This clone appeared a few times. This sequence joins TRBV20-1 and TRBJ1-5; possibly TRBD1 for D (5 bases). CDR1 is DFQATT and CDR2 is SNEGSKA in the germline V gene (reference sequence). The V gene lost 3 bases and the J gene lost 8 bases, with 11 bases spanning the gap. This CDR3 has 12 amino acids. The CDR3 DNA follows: TGCAGTGCTAGTCGTGGGGGGGAGCCCCAGCATTTT. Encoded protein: CSASRGGEPQHF.

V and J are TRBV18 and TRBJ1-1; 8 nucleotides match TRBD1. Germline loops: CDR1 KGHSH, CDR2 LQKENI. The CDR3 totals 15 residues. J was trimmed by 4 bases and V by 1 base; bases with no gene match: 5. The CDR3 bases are TGTGCCAGCTCACCACAACCCACAGGGGGCACTGAAGCTTTCTTT. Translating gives CASSPQPTGGTEAFF. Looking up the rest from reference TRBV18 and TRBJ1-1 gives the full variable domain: NAGVMQNPRHLVRRRGQEARLRCSPMKGHSHVYWYRQLPEEGLKFMVYLQKENIIDESGMPKERFSAEFPKEGPSILRIQQVVRGDSAAYFCASSPQPTGGTEAFFGQGTRLTVV.

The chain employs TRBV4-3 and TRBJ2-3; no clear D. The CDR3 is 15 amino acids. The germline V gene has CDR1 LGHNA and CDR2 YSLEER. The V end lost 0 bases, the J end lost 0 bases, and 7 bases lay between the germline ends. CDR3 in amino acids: CASSQDSPSTDTQYF. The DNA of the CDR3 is TGCGCCAGCAGCCAAGATAGCCCTAGCACAGATACGCAGTATTTT.

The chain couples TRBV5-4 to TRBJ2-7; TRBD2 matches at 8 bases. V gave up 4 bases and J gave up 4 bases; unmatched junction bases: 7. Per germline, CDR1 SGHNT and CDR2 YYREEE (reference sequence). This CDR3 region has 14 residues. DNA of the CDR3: TGTGCCAGCAGCCGAGCGGGAGTGGCGTACGAGCAGTACTTC. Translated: CASSRAGVAYEQYF.

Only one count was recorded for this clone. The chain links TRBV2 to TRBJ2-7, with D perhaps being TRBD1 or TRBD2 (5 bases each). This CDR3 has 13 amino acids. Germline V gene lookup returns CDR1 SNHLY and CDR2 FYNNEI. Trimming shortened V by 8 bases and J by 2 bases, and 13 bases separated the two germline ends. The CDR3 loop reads CASLRGSTYEQYF. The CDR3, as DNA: TGTGCCAGCCTGAGGGGCTCTACCTACGAGCAGTACTTC.

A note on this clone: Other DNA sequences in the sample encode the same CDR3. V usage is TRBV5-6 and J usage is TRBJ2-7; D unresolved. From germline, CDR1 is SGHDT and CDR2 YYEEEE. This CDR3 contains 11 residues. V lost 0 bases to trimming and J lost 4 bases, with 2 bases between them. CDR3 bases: TGTGCCAGCAGCTTGGCATACGAGCAGTACTTC. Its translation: CASSLAYEQYF.

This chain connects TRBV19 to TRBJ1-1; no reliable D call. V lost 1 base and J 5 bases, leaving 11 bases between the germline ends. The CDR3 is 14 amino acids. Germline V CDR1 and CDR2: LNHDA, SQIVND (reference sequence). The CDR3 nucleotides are TGTGCCAGTAGTATAGGGCGGGGTACGACTGAAGCTTTCTTT. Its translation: CASSIGRGTTEAFF.

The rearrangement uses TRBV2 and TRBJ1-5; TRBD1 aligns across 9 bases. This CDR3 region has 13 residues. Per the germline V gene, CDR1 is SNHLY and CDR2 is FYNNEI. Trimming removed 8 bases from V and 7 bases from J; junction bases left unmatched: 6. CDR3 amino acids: CASVDRGGQPQHF. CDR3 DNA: TGTGCCAGCGTAGACAGGGGGGGACAGCCCCAGCATTTT.

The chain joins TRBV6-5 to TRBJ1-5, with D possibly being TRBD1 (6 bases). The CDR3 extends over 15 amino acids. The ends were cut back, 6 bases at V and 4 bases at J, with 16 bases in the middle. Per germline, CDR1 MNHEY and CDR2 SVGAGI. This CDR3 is CASRPRIGGNQPQHF. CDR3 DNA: TGTGCCAGCAGACCCCGGATAGGGGGGAATCAGCCCCAGCATTTT.

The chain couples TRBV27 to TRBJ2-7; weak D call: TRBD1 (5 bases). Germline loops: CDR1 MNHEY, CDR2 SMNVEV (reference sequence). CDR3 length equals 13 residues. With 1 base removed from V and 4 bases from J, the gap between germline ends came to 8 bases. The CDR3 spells CASSLLAGYEQYF. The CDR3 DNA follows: TGTGCCAGCAGTTTATTGGCAGGGTACGAGCAGTACTTC.

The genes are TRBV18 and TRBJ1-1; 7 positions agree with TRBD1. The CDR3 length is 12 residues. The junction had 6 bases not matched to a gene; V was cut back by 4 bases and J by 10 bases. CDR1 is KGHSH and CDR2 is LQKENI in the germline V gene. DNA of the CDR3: TGTGCCAGCTCACGCACAGGGGAGGGAGCTTTCTTT. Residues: CASSRTGEGAFF.

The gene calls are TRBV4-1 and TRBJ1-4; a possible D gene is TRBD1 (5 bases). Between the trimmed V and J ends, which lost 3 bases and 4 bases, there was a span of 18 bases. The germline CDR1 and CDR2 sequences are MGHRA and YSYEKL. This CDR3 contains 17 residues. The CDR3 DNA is TGCGCCAGCAGCCATAATATTGGCTGGGGGAATAATGAAAAACTGTTTTTT. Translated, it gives CASSHNIGWGNNEKLFF.

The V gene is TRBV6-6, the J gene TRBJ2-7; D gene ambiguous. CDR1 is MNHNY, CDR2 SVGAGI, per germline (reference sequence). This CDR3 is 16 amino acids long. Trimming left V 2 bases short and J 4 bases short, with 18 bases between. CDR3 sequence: CASSYPGGQAPYEQYF. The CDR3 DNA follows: TGTGCCAGCAGTTACCCCGGCGGCCAGGCCCCGTACGAGCAGTACTTC.

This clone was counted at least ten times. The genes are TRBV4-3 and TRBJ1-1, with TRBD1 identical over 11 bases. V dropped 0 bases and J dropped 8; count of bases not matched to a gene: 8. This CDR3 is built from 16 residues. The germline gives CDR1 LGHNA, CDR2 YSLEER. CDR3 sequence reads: CASSQERVWTGGEAFF. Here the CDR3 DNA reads TGCGCCAGCAGCCAAGAACGGGTATGGACAGGGGGCGAAGCTTTCTTT.

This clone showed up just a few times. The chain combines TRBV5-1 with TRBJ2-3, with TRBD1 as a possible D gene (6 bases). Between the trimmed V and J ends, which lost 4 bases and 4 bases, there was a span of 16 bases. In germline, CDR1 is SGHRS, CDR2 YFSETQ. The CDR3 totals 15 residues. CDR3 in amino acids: CASSAQGIGADTQYF. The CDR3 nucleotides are TGCGCCAGCAGCGCTCAGGGGATCGGCGCAGATACGCAGTATTTT.

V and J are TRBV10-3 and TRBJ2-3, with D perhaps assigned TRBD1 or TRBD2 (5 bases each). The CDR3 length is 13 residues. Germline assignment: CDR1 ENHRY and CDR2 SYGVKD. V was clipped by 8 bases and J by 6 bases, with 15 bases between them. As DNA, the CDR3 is TGTGCCATCGCATTCTCCGGGACCGATACGCAGTATTTT. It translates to CAIAFSGTDTQYF.

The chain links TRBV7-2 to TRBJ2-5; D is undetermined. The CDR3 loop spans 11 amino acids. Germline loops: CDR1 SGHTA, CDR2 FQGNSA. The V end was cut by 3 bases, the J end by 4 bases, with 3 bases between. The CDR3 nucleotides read TGTGCCAGCAGCTTCATAGAGACCCAGTACTTC. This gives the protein CASSFIETQYF.

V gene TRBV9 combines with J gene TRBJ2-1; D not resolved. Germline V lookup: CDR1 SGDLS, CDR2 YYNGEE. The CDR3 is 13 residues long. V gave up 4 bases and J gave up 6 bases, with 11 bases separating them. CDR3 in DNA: TGTGCCAGCAGCCCCGCCGCCCTCAATGAGCAGTTCTTC. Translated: CASSPAALNEQFF.